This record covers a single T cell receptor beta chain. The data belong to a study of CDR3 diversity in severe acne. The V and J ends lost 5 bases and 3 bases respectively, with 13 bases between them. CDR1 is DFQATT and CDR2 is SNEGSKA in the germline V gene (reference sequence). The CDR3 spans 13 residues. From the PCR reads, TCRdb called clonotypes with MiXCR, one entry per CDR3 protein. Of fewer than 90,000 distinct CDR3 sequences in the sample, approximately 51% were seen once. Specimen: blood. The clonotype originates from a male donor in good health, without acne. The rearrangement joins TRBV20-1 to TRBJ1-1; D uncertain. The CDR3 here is CSAQGDGDTEAFF. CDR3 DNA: TGCAGTGCTCAAGGAGACGGGGACACTGAAGCTTTCTTT.